This T cell receptor beta chain was identified during a study of T cell repertoires in cytomegalovirus infection. This CDR3 spans 14 amino acids. Germline-derived CDR1 and CDR2 are LNHDA and SQIVND (reference sequence). Trimming removed 5 bases from V and 2 bases from J, with 10 bases in between. TCRdb reanalysed the reads using MiXCR and keeps one entry per CDR3 protein. This sample has fewer than 950,000 distinct CDR3 sequences, with 30% to 35% found just once. Concerning this clonotype: Its specificity is unknown.

The chain employs TRBV19 and TRBJ1-5; TRBD1 is a possible D gene (6 bases). The receptor was derived from a human donor in good health (CMV status not recorded). Some clones in this sample may be carry-over from other donors' samples. Source: cultured CD8+ T cells from PBMCs, taken from culture after CMV antigen stimulation. CDR3 amino acids: CASSAGVGNQPQHF. The CDR3 coding sequence is TGTGCCAGTAGTGCAGGGGTAGGCAATCAGCCCCAGCATTTT.